This T cell receptor beta chain was identified during a study of control samples from healthy donors and cancer patients. The protocol was immunoSEQ multiplex PCR, while the TCRdb copy is restricted to in-frame clones and leaves out a portion. The table shows some 150,000 clones, with under 95% occurring only once. CDR1 SEHNR and CDR2 FQNEAQ come from the germline V gene (reference sequence). V lost 5 bases to trimming and J lost 1 base, with 12 bases between them. The CDR3 extends over 15 amino acids. The clonotype originates from a young man in good health. Sequenced: blood. The V call is TRBV7-9, the J call TRBJ1-5, with TRBD1 as a possible D gene (6 bases). The CDR3 here is CASSPTGWSNQPQHF. CDR3 sequence (DNA): TGTGCCAGCAGCCCAACAGGGTGGAGCAATCAGCCCCAGCATTTT.